The 26 T cell receptor beta chains given below trace back to one sample, sequenced in a study of T cell repertoires in cytomegalovirus infection. These receptors have no identified antigens. TCRdb redid the calling of the reads with MiXCR, one entry per CDR3 protein. The sample includes 80,000 or so distinct CDR3 sequences, 35% to 50% of them seen just once. This specimen was CD8+ T cells from cultured PBMCs, taken from culture after CMV antigen stimulation. These receptors were obtained from a human donor in good health (CMV status not recorded). Some clones in this sample may be carry-over from other donors' samples.

Points on this clonotype: One end of the junction is discordant with germline, which a read error may explain. In DNA form, the CDR3 reads TGCAGTGTTAGAGGCAGGGAGTTTTATCAGCCCCAGCATTTT. Translation gives CSVRGREFYQPQHF. The V gene is TRBV20-1, the J gene TRBJ1-5; maybe TRBD1 (5 bases). Germline V gives CDR1 DFQATT, CDR2 SNEGSKA (reference sequence). The CDR3 has 14 amino acids.

The chain couples TRBV7-9 to TRBJ1-2, with D perhaps TRBD1 (6 bases). The V and J ends lost 1 base and 3 bases respectively, with 12 bases between them. In germline, CDR1 is SEHNR, CDR2 FQNEAQ (reference sequence). The CDR3 length is 15 residues. CDR3 protein: CASSLGGRGDYGYTF. The CDR3 nucleotides are TGTGCCAGCAGCTTAGGAGGCAGGGGTGACTATGGCTACACCTTC.

This chain links TRBV12-3 or TRBV12-4 with TRBJ2-5; D uncertain. This CDR3 contains 14 residues. The V and J ends lost 7 bases and 5 bases respectively, with 17 bases between them. DNA of the CDR3: TGTGCCAGCACCATGGGGTCCCATGGGGAGACCCAGTACTTC. It specifies CASTMGSHGETQYF.

The CDR3 region is CASSYSGGPGDEQFF. For the CDR3, the DNA is TGTGCCAGCAGTTACAGCGGGGGGCCCGGAGATGAGCAGTTCTTC. This chain joins TRBV6-8 and TRBJ2-1; 9 bases are shared with TRBD2. With V trimmed by 2 bases and J by 8 bases, 7 bases remained unmatched. The CDR3 extends over 15 amino acids. Germline V gene lookup returns CDR1 MNHGY and CDR2 SAAAGT.

This clonotype was picked up one time. J is TRBJ1-1 and V is TRBV5-6; D may be TRBD1 (5 bases). The V gene's germline CDR1 is SGHDT and CDR2 YYEEEE. The CDR3 is 15 amino acids. The V end was cut by 2 bases, the J end by 3 bases, with 14 bases between. The CDR3 DNA reads as TGTGCCAGCAGCTTAGTCCTGGCGACAGACACTGAAGCTTTCTTT. Its protein is CASSLVLATDTEAFF.

As to this clonotype: At one end, the junction sequence differs from germline, possibly due to a read error. The V call is TRBV7-7, the J call TRBJ2-7; D may be TRBD1 (6 bases). Germline CDR1 reads SSHAT; CDR2 reads FNYEAQ (reference sequence). The CDR3 extends over 15 amino acids. The CDR3 sequence is CASSLAQGPSYEQYF. The CDR3 DNA reads TGTGCTAGCAGCTTAGCCCAGGGGCCGAGTTACGAGCAGTACTTC.

This clonotype was detected a few times. This chain links TRBV7-6 with TRBJ2-3; D possibly corresponds to TRBD1 (6 bases). Germline V lookup: CDR1 SGHVS, CDR2 FNYEAQ. Deletions cut 5 bases from V and 0 bases from J, with 12 bases between. CDR3 size: 15 residues. DNA of the CDR3: TGTGCCAGCAGCGGTGGGGGCTCTAGCACAGATACGCAGTATTTT. This encodes CASSGGGSSTDTQYF.

This clonotype appeared a few times. V and J are TRBV27 and TRBJ1-2; D possibly corresponds to TRBD1 (6 bases). This CDR3 contains 15 residues. Germline V CDR1 and CDR2: MNHEY, SMNVEV (reference sequence). V was clipped by 5 bases and J by 6 bases, with 19 bases between them. CDR3 in DNA: TGTGCCAGCAGTCACGCACAGGGAAGAACGGATGGCTACACCTTC. It specifies CASSHAQGRTDGYTF.

This clonotype was observed once. The chain uses TRBV4-3 and TRBJ1-1, with a weak D call TRBD1 (5 bases). This CDR3 comprises 17 residues. Germline CDR1 reads LGHNA; CDR2 reads YSLEER. The ends were cut back, 0 bases at V and 11 bases at J, with 25 bases in the middle. The CDR3 loop reads CASSQDRGGRGTVAAFF. The CDR3, as DNA: TGCGCCAGCAGCCAAGATAGGGGTGGACGGGGGACCGTAGCGGCTTTCTTT.

V gene TRBV6-5 combines with J gene TRBJ1-1, with TRBD1 matching over 7 bases. The CDR3 has 13 amino acids. Germline CDR1 reads MNHEY; CDR2 reads SVGAGI. The V and J ends lost 5 bases and 5 bases, in that order; junction bases with no gene match: 5. CDR3 sequence reads: CASSKTGVTEAFF. The CDR3 DNA reads TGTGCCAGCAGTAAAACAGGGGTGACTGAAGCTTTCTTT.

This clonotype appeared a single time. The V gene is TRBV12-3 or TRBV12-4, the J gene TRBJ2-5; D is ambiguous. The CDR3 loop spans 11 amino acids. Trimming pared 5 bases from V and 4 bases from J, leaving 5 bases between. The CDR3 sequence is CASSMRETQYF. In DNA, the CDR3 is TGTGCCAGCAGTATGCGAGAGACCCAGTACTTC.

The table lists this clonotype with a few counts. The chain couples TRBV7-8 to TRBJ2-1, with D tentatively TRBD2 (6 bases). Per germline, CDR1 SGHVS and CDR2 FQNEAQ. Trimming took 1 base from V and 3 from J, leaving 10 bases between them. This CDR3 is 15 amino acids long. CDR3 amino acids: CASSLGGENYNEQFF. The DNA of the CDR3 is TGTGCCAGCAGCTTAGGCGGGGAGAACTACAATGAGCAGTTCTTC.

Only a few counts were recorded for this clonotype. The V call is TRBV11-3, the J call TRBJ1-1; TRBD1 matches 11 bases. The CDR3 has 15 residues. V was clipped by 5 bases and J by 5 bases; unmatched bases: 7. The V gene's germline CDR1 is SGHNT and CDR2 YENEEA. As DNA, the CDR3 is TGTGCCAGCAGCCCCAGGGGACAGGGGGAAACTGAAGCTTTCTTT. Translating gives CASSPRGQGETEAFF.

V is TRBV7-6 and J is TRBJ1-1, with D hard to call. V was pared by 3 bases and J by 1 base, with 6 bases between. The CDR3 contains 13 residues. Germline V lookup: CDR1 SGHVS, CDR2 FNYEAQ. In DNA form, the CDR3 reads TGTGCCAGCAGCTTGTACAGGAACACTGAAGCTTTCTTT. Protein product: CASSLYRNTEAFF.

This clonotype was detected only a few times. The rearrangement joins TRBV7-6 to TRBJ2-5, with D uncertain. The germline gives CDR1 SGHVS, CDR2 FNYEAQ. Trimming left V 2 bases short and J 0 bases short, with 7 bases between. The CDR3 runs to 14 residues. The CDR3 region is CASSLQGYQETQYF. CDR3 in DNA: TGTGCCAGCAGCTTACAAGGCTACCAAGAGACCCAGTACTTC. The full variable domain, in which reference TRBV7-6 and TRBJ2-5 provide the parts outside the CDR3, is GAGVSQSPRYKVTKRGQDVALRCDPISGHVSLYWYRQALGQGPEFLTYFNYEAQQDKSGLPNDRFSAERPEGSISTLTIQRTEQRDSAMYRCASSLQGYQETQYFGPGTRLLVL.

This clonotype was seen more than once but under ten times. The CDR3 sequence: CASSSGQAPDQYF. The CDR3 coding sequence is TGTGCCAGCAGCTCTGGACAGGCCCCAGACCAGTACTTC. The J gene is TRBJ2-5, the V gene TRBV7-9; 7 bases align to TRBD1. Per the germline V gene, CDR1 is SEHNR and CDR2 is FQNEAQ (reference sequence). The length of the CDR3 is 13 residues. V gave up 4 bases and J gave up 10 bases; unmatched junction bases: 9. Full variable domain (rest looked up from reference TRBV7-9 and TRBJ2-5): DTGVSQNPRHKITKRGQNVTFRCDPISEHNRLYWYRQTLGQGPEFLTYFQNEAQLEKSRLLSDRFSAERPKGSFSTLEIQRTEQGDSAMYLCASSSGQAPDQYFGPGTRLLVL.

This clonotype was recorded many times. The chain has TRBV12-5 and TRBJ1-1; 7 positions match TRBD1. The CDR3 runs to 14 residues. Germline assignment: CDR1 LGHNT and CDR2 FRNRAP. V shed 7 bases, J shed 5 bases, and the junction held 10 bases outside the gene matches. The chain's CDR3 is CASVSIGGWTEAFF. Here the CDR3 DNA reads TGTGCTAGTGTCTCGATAGGGGGCTGGACTGAAGCTTTCTTT.

The chain uses TRBV7-6 and TRBJ2-1, with D possibly matching TRBD2 (5 bases). V lost 6 bases and J lost 4, with 19 bases in between. CDR3 length: 16 amino acids. CDR1 and CDR2 from the germline V gene are SGHVS and FNYEAQ. This CDR3 reads CASSPIRESPYNEQFF. As DNA, the CDR3 is TGTGCCAGCAGTCCAATACGGGAATCCCCATACAATGAGCAGTTCTTC. The complete variable domain, with remaining parts taken from reference TRBV7-6 and TRBJ2-1, reads GAGVSQSPRYKVTKRGQDVALRCDPISGHVSLYWYRQALGQGPEFLTYFNYEAQQDKSGLPNDRFSAERPEGSISTLTIQRTEQRDSAMYRCASSPIRESPYNEQFFGPGTRLTVL.

This clonotype was observed a handful of times. This sequence joins TRBV10-3 and TRBJ1-1; D is perhaps TRBD1 (6 bases). V gave up 3 bases and J gave up 5 bases, with 13 bases separating them. This CDR3 region has 14 residues. Germline CDR1 and CDR2: ENHRY and SYGVKD. CDR3 nucleotides: TGTGCCATCAGTGACCCAGGGGTGAGGACTGAAGCTTTCTTT. Protein product: CAISDPGVRTEAFF.

This clonotype appeared a few times. V and J are TRBV9 and TRBJ2-7, with D possibly matching TRBD1 (7 bases). Germline CDR1 and CDR2: SGDLS and YYNGEE. The V and J ends lost 0 bases and 2 bases respectively, with 18 bases between them. The CDR3 has 17 residues. CDR3 nucleotides: TGTGCCAGCAGCGTAGAGTTAGGGGGGACAGATCCCTACGAGCAGTACTTC. Translation: CASSVELGGTDPYEQYF.

The chain links TRBV7-2 to TRBJ1-2; the D is unclear. CDR3 length: 14 amino acids. Germline V lookup: CDR1 SGHTA, CDR2 FQGNSA. The V gene lost 2 bases and the J gene lost 2 bases, with 9 bases spanning the gap. The CDR3 coding sequence is TGTGCCAGCAGCTTATTGGCAACCAACTATGGCTACACCTTC. As protein: CASSLLATNYGYTF.

V is TRBV7-6 and J is TRBJ2-2, with unresolved D. The germline V gene encodes CDR1 SGHVS and CDR2 FNYEAQ. Between the trimmed V and J ends, which lost 3 bases and 5 bases, there was a span of 4 bases. This CDR3 spans 12 amino acids. The CDR3, as DNA: TGTGCCAGCAGCTTCATTACCGGGGAGCTGTTTTTT. It specifies CASSFITGELFF.

V is TRBV7-1 and J is TRBJ1-4, with D unresolved. TRBV7-1 is noted as an ORF with a role that remains uncertain. The CDR3 is 16 residues long. V lost 7 bases and J lost 13, with 28 bases in between. The DNA for the CDR3 is TGTGCCAGCACCACGGATGGGTCGAACTCCCGGTGGAGACTGTTTTTT. The encoded protein is CASTTDGSNSRWRLFF.

This clonotype was seen a handful of times. The chain combines TRBV6-5 with TRBJ1-1; no firm D call. The CDR3 contains 13 residues. Germline-derived CDR1 and CDR2 are MNHEY and SVGAGI. Trimming shortened V by 3 bases and J by 1 base, and 6 bases separated the two germline ends. Here the CDR3 reads CASSYSENTEAFF. The CDR3 coding sequence is TGTGCCAGCAGTTATTCCGAGAACACTGAAGCTTTCTTT.

This clonotype was seen a few times. This chain links TRBV7-6 with TRBJ2-3; 7 bases agree with TRBD1. CDR3 length: 15 amino acids. V was pared by 4 bases and J by 3 bases, with 7 bases of the junction left unmatched. The germline V gene encodes CDR1 SGHVS and CDR2 FNYEAQ. DNA of the CDR3: TGTGCCAGCAGCTGGAGACAGGGAGAGACAGATACGCAGTATTTT. It specifies CASSWRQGETDTQYF. Together with reference TRBV7-6 and TRBJ2-3, the CDR3 gives the full variable domain: GAGVSQSPRYKVTKRGQDVALRCDPISGHVSLYWYRQALGQGPEFLTYFNYEAQQDKSGLPNDRFSAERPEGSISTLTIQRTEQRDSAMYRCASSWRQGETDTQYFGPGTRLTVL.

J is TRBJ2-2 and V is TRBV7-9; 7 nucleotides align to TRBD1. The CDR3 is 17 amino acids. The germline gives CDR1 SEHNR, CDR2 FQNEAQ (reference sequence). V was clipped by 4 bases and J by 2 bases; unmatched bases: 10. CDR3 sequence reads: CASSSPQGTYNTGELFF. CDR3 bases: TGTGCCAGCAGCTCGCCACAGGGGACATACAACACCGGGGAGCTGTTTTTT.